This TCR beta chain was recorded in a study of T cells in Graves' hyperthyroidism and ophthalmopathy (dated by TCRdb to between 2019 and 2020). In terms of the full investigation: Peripheral blood samples were taken at the time of initial diagnosis, prior to any treatment. Prospective prediction of ophthalmopathy was tested in an independent validation cohort consisting of 18 to 20 hyperthyroidism patients and approximately 16 patients who later progressed to ophthalmopathy. To identify distinguishing TCR V-J signatures, a discovery cohort of 90 to 100 patients was used, comprising 43 with Graves' ophthalmopathy and some 57 with stable Graves' hyperthyroidism. Following sampling, methimazole starting at 30 mg daily was given to hyperthyroidism patients, and high-dose intravenous methylprednisolone was given to ophthalmopathy patients. The paper describes TCR Vbeta CDR3 sequencing of around 140 peripheral blood samples, made up of under 50 ophthalmopathy patients, 70 to 75 hyperthyroidism patients and 17 progressor patients. The study also compared thyroid tissue and blood T-cell repertoires from a handful of Graves' hyperthyroidism patients. The 100 or so discovery patients were randomly divided into training and test sets at a 7:3 ratio.

The TCR beta CDR3 regions were amplified from the RNA transcripts. The first round of RT-PCR for the TCR CDR3 was performed with the HTBI primer set and the Qiagen OneStep RT-PCR kit. Libraries were constructed in a second round of multiplex PCR, after which size selection and purification were carried out. Libraries were sequenced paired-end with 100 bp reads on an Illumina HiSeq2000. The authors' pipeline ran thus. Raw data were processed with SOAPnuke, discarding reads with adapters, uncalled bases, mean Phred below 15, or no exact constant-primer or identifier match. High-quality paired reads were merged with COPE v1.2.5, and unique nucleotide sequences were defined as clonotypes. MiTCR v1.1 was used to align the clonotypes against IMGT TRBV, TRBD and TRBJ reference segments. The analysis was restricted to V-J combinations with a frequency above 0.0001, which together covered roughly 99% of the repertoires. The TCS score was defined as F50 (clonal expansion) divided by E x V (chaos), with BLOSUM62-based TCRdist calculated between CDR3 peptides within each V-J. Welch's t-statistics and random forest reduced approximately 520 V-J features to 13, which were used in a naive Bayes classifier (R e1071). TCRdb applied fastp at Q25 and MiXCR to the public reads, then kept only in-frame beta chains. Every CDR3 protein is listed once, alongside the most common genes and DNA of its rows. What appears here as the V and J calls and clone size reflects TCRdb's work, not the paper's. The sample table shows 350,000 to 400,000 distinct CDR3 sequences, and about 18% are seen once. The top ten hold around 4% of the sample.

V and J are truncated by 6 bases and 3 bases respectively, leaving an intervening sequence of 11 bases. Taken from cysteine to phenylalanine, the CDR3 has 12 residues. Of all the DNA, just the CDR3 is kept, 36 bases in frame from base 1. Based on the germline V gene, the CDR1 and CDR2 sequences are SQVTM and ANQGSEA. Stable Graves' hyperthyroidism was defined as the absence of progression to ophthalmopathy over 18 months of follow-up. Hyperthyroidism patients were newly diagnosed, with disease duration under 2 months, and aged 18 to 65 years. Exclusion was applied to patients with uncontrolled infections, other autoimmune diseases, pregnancy or lactation. Diagnoses were established on the basis of clinical symptoms, serum thyroxine and TRAb, thyroid ultrasound, and orbital computed tomography. PBMCs were isolated from 7.5 to 10 ml of fresh peripheral blood by Ficoll-Paque density gradient centrifugation. Total RNA was extracted with Trizol reagent, and quality was checked on an Agilent 2100 Bioanalyzer.

Turning to this clonotype: Its binding antigen is unknown. Within one base of it there is no much larger clone, and no base qualities were kept.

What the work shows at the level of the full study, not this receptor alone: In validation, the model predicted progression to ophthalmopathy a median of 6.5 months before onset, with approximately 70% sensitivity and 72.22% specificity. Most expanded thyroid clonotypes (frequency above 0.001) were also found in blood, which suggests that blood repertoires may mirror thyroid immune responses. In cross-validation, a model built on a 13 V-J signature told ophthalmopathy apart from stable hyperthyroidism with approximately 90% sensitivity and roughly 81% specificity, and in testing the same model reached 80%/75%. Sample size was not statistically predetermined, and investigators were not blinded to group allocation.

Sequencing was carried out using blood. The chain is encoded by TRBV29-1 joined to TRBJ2-5, with no confidently assigned D gene. The sequence was collected from a woman aged 18-29 years with Graves' hyperthyroidism. The nucleotides read TGCAGCGTCTCACCGAACGAAGAGACCCAGTACTTC. Its protein product is CSVSPNEETQYF.